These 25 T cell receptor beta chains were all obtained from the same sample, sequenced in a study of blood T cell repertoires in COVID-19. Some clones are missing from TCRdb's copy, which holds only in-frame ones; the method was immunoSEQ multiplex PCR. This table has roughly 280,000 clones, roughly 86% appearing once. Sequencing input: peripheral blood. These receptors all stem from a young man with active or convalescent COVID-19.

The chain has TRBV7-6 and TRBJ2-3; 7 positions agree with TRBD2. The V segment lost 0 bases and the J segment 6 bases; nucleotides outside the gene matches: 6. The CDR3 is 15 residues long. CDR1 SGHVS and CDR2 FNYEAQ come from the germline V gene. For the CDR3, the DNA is TGTGCCAGCAGCTTAGCAGCGGGAACGGGTGATACGCAGTATTTT. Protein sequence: CASSLAAGTGDTQYF.

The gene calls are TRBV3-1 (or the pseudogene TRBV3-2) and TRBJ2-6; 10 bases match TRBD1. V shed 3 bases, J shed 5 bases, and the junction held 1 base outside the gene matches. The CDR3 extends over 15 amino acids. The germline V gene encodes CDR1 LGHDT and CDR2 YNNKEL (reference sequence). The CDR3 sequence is CASSQDRGRANVLTF. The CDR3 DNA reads TGTGCCAGCAGCCAGGACAGGGGGAGGGCCAACGTCCTGACTTTC.

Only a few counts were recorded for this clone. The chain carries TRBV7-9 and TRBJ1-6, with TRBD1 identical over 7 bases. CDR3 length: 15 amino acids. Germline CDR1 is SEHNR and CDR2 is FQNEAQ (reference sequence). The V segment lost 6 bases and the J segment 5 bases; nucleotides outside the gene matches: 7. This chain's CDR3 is CASSRQGMDNSPLHF. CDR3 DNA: TGTGCCAGCAGTCGACAGGGAATGGATAATTCACCCCTCCACTTT. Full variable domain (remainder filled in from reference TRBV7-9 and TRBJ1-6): DTGVSQNPRHKITKRGQNVTFRCDPISEHNRLYWYRQTLGQGPEFLTYFQNEAQLEKSRLLSDRFSAERPKGSFSTLEIQRTEQGDSAMYLCASSRQGMDNSPLHFGNGTRLTVT.

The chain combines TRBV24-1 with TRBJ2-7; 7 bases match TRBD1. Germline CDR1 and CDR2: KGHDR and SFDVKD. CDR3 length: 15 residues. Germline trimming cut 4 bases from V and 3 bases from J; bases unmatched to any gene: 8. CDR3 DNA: TGTGCCACCAGTGAACGCCGGGACAGATTCTACGAGCAGTACTTC. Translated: CATSERRDRFYEQYF.

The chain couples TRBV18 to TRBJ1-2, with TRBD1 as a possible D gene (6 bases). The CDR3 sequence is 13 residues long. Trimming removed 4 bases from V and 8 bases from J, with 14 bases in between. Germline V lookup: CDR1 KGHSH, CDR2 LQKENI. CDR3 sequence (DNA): TGTGCCAGCTCACGGACAGACCTATACGGCTACACCTTC. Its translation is CASSRTDLYGYTF.

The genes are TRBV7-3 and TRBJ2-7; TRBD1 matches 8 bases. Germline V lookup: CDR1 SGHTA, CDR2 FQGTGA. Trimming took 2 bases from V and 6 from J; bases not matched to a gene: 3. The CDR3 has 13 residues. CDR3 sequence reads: CASSLSDRAEQYF. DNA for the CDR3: TGTGCCAGCAGCTTATCGGACAGGGCCGAGCAGTACTTC.

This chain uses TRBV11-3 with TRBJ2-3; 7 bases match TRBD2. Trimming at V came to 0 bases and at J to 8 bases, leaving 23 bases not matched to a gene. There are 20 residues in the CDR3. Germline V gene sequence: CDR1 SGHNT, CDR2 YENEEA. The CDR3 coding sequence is TGTGCCAGCAGCTTAGATTTACGAGGCCCGCGGGCTAGCGGCCAGGGTACGCAGTATTTT. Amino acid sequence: CASSLDLRGPRASGQGTQYF.

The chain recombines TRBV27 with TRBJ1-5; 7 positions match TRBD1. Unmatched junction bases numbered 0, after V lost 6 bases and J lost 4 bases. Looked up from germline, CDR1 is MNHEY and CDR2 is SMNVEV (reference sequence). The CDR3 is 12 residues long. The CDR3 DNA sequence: TGTGCCAGCAGGGACAGGAATCAGCCCCAGCATTTT. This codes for CASRDRNQPQHF.

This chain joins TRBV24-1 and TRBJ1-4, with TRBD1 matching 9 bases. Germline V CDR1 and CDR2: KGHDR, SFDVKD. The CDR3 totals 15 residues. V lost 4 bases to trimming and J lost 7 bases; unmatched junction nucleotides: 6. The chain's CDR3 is CATSERQGGGEKLFF. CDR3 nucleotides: TGTGCCACCAGTGAGCGACAGGGGGGAGGTGAAAAACTGTTTTTT.

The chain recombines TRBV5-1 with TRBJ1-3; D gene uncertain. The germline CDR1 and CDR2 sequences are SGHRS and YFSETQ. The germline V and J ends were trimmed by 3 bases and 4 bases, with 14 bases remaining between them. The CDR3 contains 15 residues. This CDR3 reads CASSSFPGGGNTIYF. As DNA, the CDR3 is TGCGCCAGCAGCTCATTTCCAGGAGGGGGAAACACCATATATTTT.

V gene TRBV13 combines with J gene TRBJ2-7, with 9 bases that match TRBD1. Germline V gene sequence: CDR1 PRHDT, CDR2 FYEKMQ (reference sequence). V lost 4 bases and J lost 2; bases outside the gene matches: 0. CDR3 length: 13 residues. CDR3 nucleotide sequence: TGTGCCAGCAGCTGGACAGGGGCCTACGAGCAGTACTTC. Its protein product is CASSWTGAYEQYF. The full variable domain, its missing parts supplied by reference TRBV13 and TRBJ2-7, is AAGVIQSPRHLIKEKRETATLKCYPIPRHDTVYWYQQGPGQDPQFLISFYEKMQSDKGSIPDRFSAQQFSDYHSELNMSSLELGDSALYFCASSWTGAYEQYFGPGTRLTVT.

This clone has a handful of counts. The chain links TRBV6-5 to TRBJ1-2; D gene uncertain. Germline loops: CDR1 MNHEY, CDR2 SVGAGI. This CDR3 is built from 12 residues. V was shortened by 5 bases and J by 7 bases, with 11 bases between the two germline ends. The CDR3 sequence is CASSPGLAGYTF. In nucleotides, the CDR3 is TGTGCCAGCAGTCCTGGACTAGCTGGCTACACCTTC.

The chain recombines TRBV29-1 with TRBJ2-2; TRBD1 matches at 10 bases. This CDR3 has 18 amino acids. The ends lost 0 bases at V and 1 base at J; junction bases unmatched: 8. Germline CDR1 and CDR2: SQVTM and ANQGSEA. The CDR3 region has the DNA TGCAGCGTTGAAGACAGACAGGGGGCCGCGCTGAACACCGGGGAGCTGTTTTTT. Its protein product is CSVEDRQGAALNTGELFF.

The CDR3 here is CASSISGLLFF. The CDR3 bases are TGTGCCAGCAGCATCTCAGGGTTGCTGTTTTTT. This chain links TRBV11-2 with TRBJ2-2; D may be TRBD1 (5 bases). The CDR3 contains 11 residues. CDR1 and CDR2 from the germline V gene are SGHAT and FQNNGV. The ends were cut back, 5 bases at V and 13 bases at J, with 11 bases in the middle.

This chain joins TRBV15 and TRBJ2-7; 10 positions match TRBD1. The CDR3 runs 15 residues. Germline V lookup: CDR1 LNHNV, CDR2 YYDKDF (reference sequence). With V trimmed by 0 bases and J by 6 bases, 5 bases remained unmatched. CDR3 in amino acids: CATSRDGGTGAEQYF. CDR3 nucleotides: TGTGCCACCAGCAGAGATGGAGGGACAGGGGCCGAGCAGTACTTC.

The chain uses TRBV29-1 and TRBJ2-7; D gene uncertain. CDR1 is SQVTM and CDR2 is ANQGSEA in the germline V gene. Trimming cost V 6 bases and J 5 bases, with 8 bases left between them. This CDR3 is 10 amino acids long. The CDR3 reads CSVAGDEQYF. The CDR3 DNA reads TGCAGCGTCGCCGGTGACGAGCAGTACTTC.

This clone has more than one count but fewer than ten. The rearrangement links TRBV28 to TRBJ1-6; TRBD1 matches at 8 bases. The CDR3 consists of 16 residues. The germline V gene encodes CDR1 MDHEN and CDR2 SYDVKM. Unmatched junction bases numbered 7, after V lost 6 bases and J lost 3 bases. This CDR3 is CASSPPDRGYNSPLHF. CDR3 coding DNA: TGTGCCAGCAGCCCCCCCGACAGGGGCTATAATTCACCCCTCCACTTT.

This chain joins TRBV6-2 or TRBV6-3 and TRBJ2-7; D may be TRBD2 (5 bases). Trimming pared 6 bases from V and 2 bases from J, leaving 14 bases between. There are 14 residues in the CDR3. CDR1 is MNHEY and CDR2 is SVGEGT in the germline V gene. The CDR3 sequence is CASSPGIQTYEQYF. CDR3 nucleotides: TGTGCCAGCAGCCCCGGGATCCAGACCTACGAGCAGTACTTC.

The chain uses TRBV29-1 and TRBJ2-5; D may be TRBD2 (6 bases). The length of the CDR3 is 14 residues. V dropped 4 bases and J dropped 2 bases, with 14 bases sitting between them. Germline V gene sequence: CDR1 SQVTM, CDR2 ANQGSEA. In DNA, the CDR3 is TGCAGCGTTGCGTTGGGACTTACACAAGAGACCCAGTACTTC. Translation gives CSVALGLTQETQYF.

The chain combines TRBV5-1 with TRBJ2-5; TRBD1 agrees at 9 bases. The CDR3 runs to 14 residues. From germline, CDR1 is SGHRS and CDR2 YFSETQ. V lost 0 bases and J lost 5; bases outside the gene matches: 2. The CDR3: CASSLEGTGETQYF. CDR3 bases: TGCGCCAGCAGCTTGGAAGGGACAGGGGAGACCCAGTACTTC. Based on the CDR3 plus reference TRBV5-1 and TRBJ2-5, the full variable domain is KAGVTQTPRYLIKTRGQQVTLSCSPISGHRSVSWYQQTPGQGLQFLFEYFSETQRNKGNFPGRFSGRQFSNSRSEMNVSTLELGDSALYLCASSLEGTGETQYFGPGTRLLVL.

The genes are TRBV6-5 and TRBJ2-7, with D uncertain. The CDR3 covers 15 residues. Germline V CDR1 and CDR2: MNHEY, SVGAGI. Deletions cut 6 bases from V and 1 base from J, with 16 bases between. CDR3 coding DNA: TGTGCCAGCAGATCCTCCGAGAGGTTATCCTACGAGCAGTACTTC. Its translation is CASRSSERLSYEQYF.

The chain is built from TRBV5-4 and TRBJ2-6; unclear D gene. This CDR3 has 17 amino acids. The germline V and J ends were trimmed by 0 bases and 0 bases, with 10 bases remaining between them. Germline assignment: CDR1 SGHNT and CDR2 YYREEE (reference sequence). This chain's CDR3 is CASSLADGRSGANVLTF. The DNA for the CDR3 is TGTGCCAGCAGCTTGGCCGATGGGCGCTCTGGGGCCAACGTCCTGACTTTC.

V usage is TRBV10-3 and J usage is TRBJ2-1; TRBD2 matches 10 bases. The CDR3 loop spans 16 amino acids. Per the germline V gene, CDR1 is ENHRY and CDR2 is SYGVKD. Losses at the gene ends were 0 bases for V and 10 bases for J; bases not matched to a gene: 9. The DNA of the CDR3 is TGTGCCATCAGTGAGTCCGGGACTAGCGAGACAATGGAGCAGTTCTTC. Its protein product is CAISESGTSETMEQFF.

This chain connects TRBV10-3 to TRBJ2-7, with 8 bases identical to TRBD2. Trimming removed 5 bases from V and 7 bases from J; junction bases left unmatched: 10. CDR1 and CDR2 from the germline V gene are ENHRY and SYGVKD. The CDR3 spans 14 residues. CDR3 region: CAISPEREGREQYF. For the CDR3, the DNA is TGTGCCATCAGTCCGGAACGGGAGGGGAGGGAGCAGTACTTC.

The CDR3, as DNA: TGTGCCAGCAGCCCCCAGGTAGATTCACCCCTCCACTTT. This codes for CASSPQVDSPLHF. V gene TRBV28 combines with J gene TRBJ1-6; no clear D. The CDR3 has 13 amino acids. CDR1 is MDHEN and CDR2 is SYDVKM in the germline V gene. The V end was cut by 6 bases, the J end by 8 bases, with 11 bases between.